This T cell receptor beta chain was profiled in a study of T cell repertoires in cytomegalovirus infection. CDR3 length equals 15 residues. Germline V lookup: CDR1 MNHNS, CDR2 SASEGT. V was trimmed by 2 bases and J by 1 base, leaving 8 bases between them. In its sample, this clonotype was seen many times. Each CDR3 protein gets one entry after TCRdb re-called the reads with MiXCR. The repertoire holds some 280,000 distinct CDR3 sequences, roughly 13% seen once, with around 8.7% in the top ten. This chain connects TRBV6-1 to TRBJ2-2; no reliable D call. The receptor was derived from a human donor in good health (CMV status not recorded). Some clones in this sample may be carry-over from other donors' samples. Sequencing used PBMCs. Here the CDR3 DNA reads TGTGCCAGCAGTGAACGCCCGGGGAACACCGGGGAGCTGTTTTTT. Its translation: CASSERPGNTGELFF.